This T cell receptor beta chain appears in the sequencing data of a study of T cell responses to AZD1222 COVID-19 vaccine. Study-wide results and limits: The study reported that nearly half of spike-specific TCRs target unmutated variant regions. None of the repertoires were sampled until the peak T cell response had passed. Just a handful of AZD1222 recipients tested seropositive at baseline. Spike-specific TCR breadth and depth rose after two AZD1222 doses.

Only in-frame clones appear in the TCRdb table, and some are missing; sequencing was by immunoSEQ multiplex PCR. The sample gives 150,000 to 200,000 clones, about 92% of which show up once; around 2.3% is in the top ten. Regarding this clone: What it recognizes is unknown.

The CDR3 covers 15 residues. The germline gives CDR1 SGHTA, CDR2 FQGTGA. V lost 5 bases and J lost 7, with 18 bases in between. J is TRBJ1-5 and V is TRBV7-3; D possibly corresponds to TRBD1 (5 bases). The receptor was isolated from an adult in good health. The sample was peripheral blood, taken on day 0 of AZD1222 vaccination. The CDR3 sequence is CASSPNGGVGQPQHF. The DNA for the CDR3 is TGTGCCAGCAGCCCAAACGGAGGGGTTGGGCAGCCCCAGCATTTT.